This T cell receptor beta chain stems from a study of tumor-infiltrating lymphocytes in localized non-small cell lung cancer. Repertoires were generated with immunoSEQ multiplex PCR, while TCRdb's copy carries only in-frame clones and drops some. This sample carries roughly 14,000 clones, under 80% of them seen once, and the ten largest clones take around 4.3%. The TCR comes from a human donor with non-small cell lung cancer. Sample: lung tumor tissue.

CDR3 residues: CASSFAIFSGRHTEAFF. The DNA of the CDR3 is TGTGCCAGCTCATTTGCGATTTTTTCGGGAAGACACACTGAAGCTTTCTTT. This chain links TRBV18 with TRBJ1-1; D uncertain. Germline CDR1 reads KGHSH; CDR2 reads LQKENI. The V and J ends lost 5 bases and 3 bases respectively, with 22 bases between them. This CDR3 has 17 amino acids.